A selection of T cell receptor beta chains follows, all from one sample in a study of blood T cell repertoires in COVID-19. Sequenced by immunoSEQ multiplex PCR; TCRdb stores in-frame clones only, minus some. Here the sample spans about 140,000 clones, roughly 85% being singletons. Sample: peripheral blood. The receptors shown here come from a man in his 60s with acute or convalescent COVID-19. Each CDR3 is given with its conserved first and last residue. Fields, in order: V gene, clone size, J gene, D gene, CDR3 DNA, CDR3 protein. The D gene is left open where the match is weak. For some rows the clone size is stated as once, few or many, or as a class when expanded; others skip it.

TRBV3-1/TRBV3-2	NA	TRBJ2-7	NA	TGTGCCAGCAGCCATCGCGGAGTTGAGCAGTACTTC	CASSHRGVEQYF
TRBV6-5	NA	TRBJ2-7	TRBD2	TGTGCCAGCAGTTACTCACTAGCGGCAAGCTCCTACGAGCAGTACTTC	CASSYSLAASSYEQYF
TRBV29-1	NA	TRBJ1-1	NA	TGCAGCGCACAACCAGGGCGGACTGAAGCTTTCTTT	CSAQPGRTEAFF
TRBV5-6	NA	TRBJ2-3	TRBD2	TGTGCCAGCAGCTTGGTGTTAGCGGGAGAGATAAATACGCAGTATTTT	CASSLVLAGEINTQYF
TRBV20-1	few	TRBJ2-7	NA	TGCAGTGCGCAGGTGAACGAGCAGTACTTC	CSAQVNEQYF
TRBV7-3	NA	TRBJ2-7	NA	TGTGCCAGCAGCCAACAGCCTGGAGGGGTCTACGAGCAGTACTTC	CASSQQPGGVYEQYF
TRBV6-2/TRBV6-3	NA	TRBJ1-6	NA	TGTGCCAGCAGCCCAACAGGGCAATCACCCCTCCACTTT	CASSPTGQSPLHF
TRBV12-3/TRBV12-4	NA	TRBJ2-1	NA	TGTGCCAGCAACGAACCCCCAGGGCATGAGCAGTTCTTC	CASNEPPGHEQFF
TRBV9	NA	TRBJ2-1	TRBD2	TGTGCCAAAAGAGCGGGGGGCTACAATGAGCAGTTCTTC	CAKRAGGYNEQFF
TRBV19	NA	TRBJ2-2	TRBD2	TGTGCCAGTAGTCCCCGGACTAGTTCTTTCACCGGGGAGCTGTTTTTT	CASSPRTSSFTGELFF
TRBV18	NA	TRBJ2-2	TRBD1	TGTGCCAGCTCACGCGGACAGGCCACAATGGGGAACACCGGGGAGCTGTTTTTT	CASSRGQATMGNTGELFF
TRBV5-1	once	TRBJ2-1	NA	TGCGCCAGCAGCTTCCAGGGAAACTCCTACAATGAGCAGTTCTTC	CASSFQGNSYNEQFF
TRBV6-2/TRBV6-3	NA	TRBJ1-2	NA	TGTGCCAGCAGTTACGAAGGGGCCTATGGCTACACCTTC	CASSYEGAYGYTF
TRBV18	NA	TRBJ1-5	TRBD1	TGTGCCAGCTCACCGGGGACAGGGATGATCAGCTATCAGCCCCAGCATTTT	CASSPGTGMISYQPQHF
TRBV5-8	NA	TRBJ1-2	NA	TGTGCCAGCAGCCGTGCCCCAGGGGTGGCAGAGAATGGCTACACCTTC	CASSRAPGVAENGYTF
TRBV7-9	NA	TRBJ1-1	NA	TGTGCCAGCAGCTCCGAGTTGAACACTGAAGCTTTCTTT	CASSSELNTEAFF
TRBV6-1	NA	TRBJ2-7	TRBD2	TGTGCCAGCAGTGAAGCGGTGAGGACTAGCGGGAGATACGAGCAGTACTTC	CASSEAVRTSGRYEQYF
TRBV6-5	NA	TRBJ1-2	TRBD1	TGTGCCAGCAGTCCCTGGGACAGGGAGGATGGCTACACCTTC	CASSPWDREDGYTF
TRBV27	few	TRBJ2-2	TRBD2	TGTGCCAGTCGGCCGAGCGGGAGGGCCGGGACCGGGGAGCTGTTTTTT	CASRPSGRAGTGELFF
TRBV7-2	few	TRBJ1-1	NA	TGTGCCAGCAGCTTTAATTGGGCCACTGAAGCTTTCTTT	CASSFNWATEAFF
TRBV7-2	few	TRBJ2-7	TRBD2	TGTGCCAGCAGCCACCAGGGTAGCGGGGGTCTTTCCTACGAGCAGTACTTC	CASSHQGSGGLSYEQYF
TRBV6-4	NA	TRBJ1-4	TRBD1	TGTGCCAGCAGCCATTTAACGGGACAGGGACTAAGGTTTGATGAAAAACTGTTTTTT	CASSHLTGQGLRFDEKLFF
TRBV7-2	few	TRBJ2-2	NA	TGTGCCAGCAGCTTAGGACTTTTCGCACAGAACACCGGGGAGCTGTTTTTT	CASSLGLFAQNTGELFF
TRBV4-3	NA	TRBJ1-2	NA	TGCGCCAGCAGCGCAAGAAGTGGTCAGGGGCCGCATGGCTACACCTTC	CASSARSGQGPHGYTF